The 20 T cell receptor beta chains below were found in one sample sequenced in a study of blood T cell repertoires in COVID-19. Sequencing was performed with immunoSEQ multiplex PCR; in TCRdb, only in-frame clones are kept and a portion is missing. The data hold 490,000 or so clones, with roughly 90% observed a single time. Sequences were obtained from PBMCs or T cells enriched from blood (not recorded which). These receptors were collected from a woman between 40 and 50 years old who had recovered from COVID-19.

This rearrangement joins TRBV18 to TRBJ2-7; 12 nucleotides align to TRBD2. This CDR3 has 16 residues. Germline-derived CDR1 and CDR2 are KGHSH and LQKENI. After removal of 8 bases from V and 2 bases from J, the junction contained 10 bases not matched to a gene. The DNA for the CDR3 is TGTGCCAGCGGTCCAGGACTAGCGGGAAACGCCTACGAGCAGTACTTC. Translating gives CASGPGLAGNAYEQYF.

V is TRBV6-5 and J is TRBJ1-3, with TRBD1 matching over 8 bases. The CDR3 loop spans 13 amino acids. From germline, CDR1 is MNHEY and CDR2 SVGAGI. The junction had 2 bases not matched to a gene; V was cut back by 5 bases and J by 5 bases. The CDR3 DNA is TGTGCCAGCAGTAGGGACAGGCGAAACACCATATATTTT. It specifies CASSRDRRNTIYF.

CDR3 region: CASRQGASYNEQFF. The CDR3 region has the DNA TGCGCCAGCAGACAGGGGGCCTCCTACAATGAGCAGTTCTTC. This rearrangement joins TRBV10-1 to TRBJ2-1; 9 nucleotides agree with TRBD1. Unmatched junction bases numbered 0, after V lost 6 bases and J lost 0 bases. The CDR3 spans 14 residues. The germline V gene has CDR1 WNHNN and CDR2 SYGVQD (reference sequence).

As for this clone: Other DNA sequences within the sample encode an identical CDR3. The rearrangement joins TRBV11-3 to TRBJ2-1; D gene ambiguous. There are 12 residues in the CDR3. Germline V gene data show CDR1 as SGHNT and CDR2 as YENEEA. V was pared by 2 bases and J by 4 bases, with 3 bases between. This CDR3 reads CASSLLYNEQFF. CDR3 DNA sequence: TGTGCCAGCAGCTTATTATACAATGAGCAGTTCTTC.

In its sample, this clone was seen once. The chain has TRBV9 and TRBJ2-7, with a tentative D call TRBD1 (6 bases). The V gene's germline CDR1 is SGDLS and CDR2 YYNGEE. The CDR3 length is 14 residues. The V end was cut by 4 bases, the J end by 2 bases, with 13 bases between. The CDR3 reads CASSLSGAPYEQYF. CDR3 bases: TGTGCCAGCAGCCTATCAGGGGCACCCTACGAGCAGTACTTC.

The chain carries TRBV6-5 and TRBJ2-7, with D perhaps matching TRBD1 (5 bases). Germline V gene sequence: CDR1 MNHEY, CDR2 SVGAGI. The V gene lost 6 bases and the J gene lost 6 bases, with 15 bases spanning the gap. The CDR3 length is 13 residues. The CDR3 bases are TGTGCCAGCAGGCCAGGGCGATATATCGAGCAGTACTTC. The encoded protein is CASRPGRYIEQYF.

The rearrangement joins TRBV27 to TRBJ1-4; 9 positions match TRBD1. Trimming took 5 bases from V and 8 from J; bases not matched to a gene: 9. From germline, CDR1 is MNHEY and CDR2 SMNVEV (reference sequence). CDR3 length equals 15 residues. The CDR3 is CASSNRDRVLEKLFF. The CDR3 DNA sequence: TGTGCCAGCAGTAACCGGGACAGGGTCCTAGAAAAACTGTTTTTT.

For the CDR3, the DNA is TGTGCCAGCAGAAAGGGACAGTCAACTTATCAGCCCCAGCATTTT. Translated, it gives CASRKGQSTYQPQHF. The chain links TRBV6-5 to TRBJ1-5; 7 bases line up with TRBD1. Germline V lookup: CDR1 MNHEY, CDR2 SVGAGI. CDR3 size: 15 residues. The V and J ends lost 6 bases and 5 bases, in that order; junction bases with no gene match: 10.

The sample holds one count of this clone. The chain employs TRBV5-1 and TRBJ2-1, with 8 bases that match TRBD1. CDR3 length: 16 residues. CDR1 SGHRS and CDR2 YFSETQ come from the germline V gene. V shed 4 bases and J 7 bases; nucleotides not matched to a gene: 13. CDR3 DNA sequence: TGCGCCAGCAGCGAGAGGGGGACAGGCCCGGGGAATGAGCAGTTCTTC. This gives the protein CASSERGTGPGNEQFF.

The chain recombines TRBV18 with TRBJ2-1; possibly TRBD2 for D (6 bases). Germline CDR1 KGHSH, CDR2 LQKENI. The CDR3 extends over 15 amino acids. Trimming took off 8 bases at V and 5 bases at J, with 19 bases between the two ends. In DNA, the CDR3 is TGTGCCAGCAGGATAGGAGGGATGCTCAACAATGAGCAGTTCTTC. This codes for CASRIGGMLNNEQFF.

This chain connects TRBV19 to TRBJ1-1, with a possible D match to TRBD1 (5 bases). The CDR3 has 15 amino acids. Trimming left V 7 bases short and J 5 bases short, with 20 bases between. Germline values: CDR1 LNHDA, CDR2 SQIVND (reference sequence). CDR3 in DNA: TGTGCCAGTACTAGGATCAGGGCGGGGACGACTGAAGCTTTCTTT. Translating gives CASTRIRAGTTEAFF. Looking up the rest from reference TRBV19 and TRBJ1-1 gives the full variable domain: DGGITQSPKYLFRKEGQNVTLSCEQNLNHDAMYWYRQDPGQGLRLIYYSQIVNDFQKGDIAEGYSVSREKKESFPLTVTSAQKNPTAFYLCASTRIRAGTTEAFFGQGTRLTVV.

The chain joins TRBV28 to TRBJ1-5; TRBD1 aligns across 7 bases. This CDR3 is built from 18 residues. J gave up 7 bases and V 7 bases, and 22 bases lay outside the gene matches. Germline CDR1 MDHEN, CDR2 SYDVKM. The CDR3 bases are TGTGCCAGCACCTCCTTCAGGCGGGGCAGGGGGTGGTTGCAGCCCCAGCATTTT. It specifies CASTSFRRGRGWLQPQHF. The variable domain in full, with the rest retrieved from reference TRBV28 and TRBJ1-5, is DVKVTQSSRYLVKRTGEKVFLECVQDMDHENMFWYRQDPGLGLRLIYFSYDVKMKEKGDIPEGYSVSREKKERFSLILESASTNQTSMYLCASTSFRRGRGWLQPQHFGDGTRLSIL.

The CDR3 is CASSYFRPGYNEQFF. DNA for the CDR3: TGTGCCAGCAGTTACTTCCGGCCAGGTTACAATGAGCAGTTCTTC. This chain connects TRBV6-6 to TRBJ2-1, with D uncertain. Trimming stripped 1 base from V and 4 bases from J, with 11 bases between. The CDR3 consists of 15 residues. The germline gives CDR1 MNHNY, CDR2 SVGAGI (reference sequence).

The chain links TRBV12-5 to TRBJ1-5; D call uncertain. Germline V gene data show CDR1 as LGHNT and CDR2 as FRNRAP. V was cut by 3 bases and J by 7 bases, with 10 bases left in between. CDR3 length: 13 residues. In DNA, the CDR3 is TGTGCTAGTGGTTTACAGAGGGAGCAGCCCCAGCATTTT. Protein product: CASGLQREQPQHF.

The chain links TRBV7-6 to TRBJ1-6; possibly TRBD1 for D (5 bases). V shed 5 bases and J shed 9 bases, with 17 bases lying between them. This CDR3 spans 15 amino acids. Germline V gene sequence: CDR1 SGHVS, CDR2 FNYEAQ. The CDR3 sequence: CASSQSVGDSSPLHF. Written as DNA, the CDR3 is TGTGCCAGCAGCCAATCAGTAGGGGATAGTTCACCCCTCCACTTT.

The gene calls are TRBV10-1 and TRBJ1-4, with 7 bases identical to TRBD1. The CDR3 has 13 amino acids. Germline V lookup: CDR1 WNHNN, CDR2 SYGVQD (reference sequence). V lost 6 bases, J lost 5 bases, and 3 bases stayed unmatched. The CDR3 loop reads CASSPDRNEKLFF. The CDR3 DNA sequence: TGCGCCAGCAGCCCGGACAGGAATGAAAAACTGTTTTTT.

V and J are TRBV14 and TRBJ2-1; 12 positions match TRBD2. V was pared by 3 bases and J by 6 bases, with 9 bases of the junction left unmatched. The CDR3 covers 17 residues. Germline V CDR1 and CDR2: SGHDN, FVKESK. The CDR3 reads CASSQLLLAGGPNEQFF. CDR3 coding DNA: TGTGCCAGCAGCCAGCTACTTCTAGCGGGAGGGCCCAATGAGCAGTTCTTC.

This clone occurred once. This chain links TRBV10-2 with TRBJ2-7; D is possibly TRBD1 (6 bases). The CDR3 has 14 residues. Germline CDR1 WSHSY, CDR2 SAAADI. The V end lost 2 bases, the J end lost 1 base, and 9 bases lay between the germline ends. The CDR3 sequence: CASSEGTSSYEQYF. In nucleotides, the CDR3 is TGCGCCAGCAGTGAGGGGACAAGTTCCTACGAGCAGTACTTC.

The CDR3 here is CASSPLYSGSSIRTDTQYF. The CDR3 nucleotides read TGTGCCAGCAGCCCCCTCTACTCGGGATCTTCTATTCGCACAGATACGCAGTATTTT. The chain uses TRBV3-1 (or the pseudogene TRBV3-2) and TRBJ2-3; possible D gene TRBD2, 5 bases. V was trimmed by 4 bases and J by 1 base, leaving 24 bases between them. The CDR3 contains 19 residues. Germline V gene data show CDR1 as LGHDT and CDR2 as YNNKEL (reference sequence).

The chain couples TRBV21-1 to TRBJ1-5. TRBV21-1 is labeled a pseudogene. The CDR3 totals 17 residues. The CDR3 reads CASSKDFVGSGDQPQHF. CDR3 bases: TGTGCCAGCAGCAAAGATTTTGTAGGCTCGGGAGATCAGCCCCAGCATTTT.